The clone carrying this T cell receptor (beta chain) was counted a single time. These data are taken from a study of cytomegalovirus exposure and HLA in healthy donors. PCR used 60 Vbeta primers and 13 Jbeta primers. The protocol was immunoSEQ multiplex PCR, while the TCRdb copy is restricted to in-frame clones and leaves out a portion. The sample holds approximately 210,000 clones, 81% seen once. This receptor was identified in a man between 18 and 35 years old in good health and CMV-seronegative. Sequenced material: PBMCs.

DNA for the CDR3: TGTGCCAGCAGCTCAGGCTCGGAGGGACTCCCGTGGCCCCAGCATTTT. Translation: CASSSGSEGLPWPQHF. The rearrangement joins TRBV7-2 to TRBJ1-5; perhaps TRBD1 as D (5 bases). In germline, CDR1 is SGHTA, CDR2 FQGNSA. Trimming removed 4 bases at V and 9 bases at J, with 22 bases between. This CDR3 region has 16 residues.